Listed below are T cell receptor beta chains from one sample, sequenced in a study of human T cells and chemical hapten exposure. TCRdb re-derived calls from the RACE reads in MiXCR, one entry per CDR3 protein. There are about 110,000 distinct CDR3 sequences in the sample; 12% occur only once, and over 1.5% lies in the top ten. Here the sequenced sample was whole blood, taken in connection with sensitization to the hapten diphenylcyclopropenone (DPC). The receptors here all came from a woman aged 50 to 60 with alopecia areata. Some clones in this sample may be carry-over from other donors' samples. Each CDR3 is given with its conserved first and last residue. D genes are given only for firm matches. Some rows have no size entry. The others give once, few or many, or a class for an expanded clone.

cdr3_length	v_call	d_call	clone_size	j_call	cdr3_aa	cdr3_nt
14	TRBV7-2	TRBD1	many	TRBJ1-1	CASSLATGAPSAFF	TGTGCCAGCAGCTTAGCGACAGGGGCGCCGTCCGCTTTCTTT
15	TRBV19	TRBD2	.	TRBJ2-7	CASSILAGEGYEQYF	TGTGCCAGTAGTATCCTAGCGGGAGAAGGCTACGAGCAGTACTTC
15	TRBV5-1	TRBD1	.	TRBJ2-7	CASSLSLTGVYEQYF	TGCGCCAGCAGCTTGTCTCTGACAGGGGTCTACGAGCAGTACTTC
12	TRBV3-1	.	many	TRBJ1-2	CASSQGQVGYTF	TGTGCCAGCAGCCAAGGTCAAGTGGGCTACACCTTC
14	TRBV5-6	.	.	TRBJ2-1	CASSALGSDNEQFF	TGTGCCAGCAGCGCCCTAGGGAGCGACAATGAGCAGTTCTTC
16	TRBV18	TRBD2	few	TRBJ2-3	CASSPTTSGSTDTQYF	TGTGCCAGCTCACCAACTACTAGCGGAAGCACAGATACGCAGTATTTT
14	TRBV7-2	.	few	TRBJ1-5	CASSLVDSNQPQHF	TGTGCCAGCAGCTTAGTGGACTCTAATCAGCCCCAGCATTTT
14	TRBV28	.	.	TRBJ1-2	CASSFPGSDYGYTF	TGTGCCAGCAGTTTTCCGGGGTCCGACTATGGCTACACCTTC
19	TRBV11-2	.	.	TRBJ1-5	CASSLREVLGKRPNQPQHF	TGTGCCAGCAGCTTAAGAGAGGTGTTGGGGAAACGACCCAATCAGCCCCAGCATTTT
16	TRBV4-3	.	.	TRBJ2-2	CASSQDHPRYTGELFF	TGCGCCAGCAGCCAAGATCATCCCCGGTACACCGGGGAGCTGTTTTTT
14	TRBV28	TRBD2	few	TRBJ2-1	CASSLTSGGREQFF	TGTGCCAGCAGTTTAACTAGCGGGGGAAGGGAGCAGTTCTTC
15	TRBV18	.	many	TRBJ1-6	CASSRDRGGDSPLHF	TGTGCCAGCTCACGTGATCGAGGCGGTGATTCACCCCTCCACTTT
17	TRBV5-1	TRBD2	.	TRBJ2-2	CASSSSLAGVRTGELFF	TGCGCCAGCAGCTCTTCACTAGCGGGAGTACGGACCGGGGAGCTGTTTTTT
16	TRBV2	.	.	TRBJ1-6	CASSNRDTSYNSPLHF	TGTGCCAGCAGTAACCGGGACACCTCCTATAATTCACCCCTCCACTTT
13	TRBV2	.	few	TRBJ2-7	CASSWTSLYEQYF	TGTGCCAGCAGCTGGACCTCCTTGTACGAGCAGTACTTC
18	TRBV7-2	TRBD1	many	TRBJ1-1	CASSLRSGTGLLNTEAFF	TGTGCCAGCAGCTTGAGGTCCGGGACAGGACTCTTGAACACTGAAGCTTTCTTT
14	TRBV12-3/TRBV12-4	.	many	TRBJ1-6	CASSFRRQNSPLHF	TGTGCCAGCAGTTTCCGCAGGCAAAATTCACCCCTCCACTTT
16	TRBV5-1	TRBD2	few	TRBJ2-1	CASSISGRAQGDEQFF	TGCGCCAGCAGCATTAGCGGGAGGGCCCAAGGCGATGAGCAGTTCTTC
13	TRBV3-1	.	.	TRBJ1-2	CASSQRGNYGYTF	TGTGCCAGCAGCCAAAGGGGGAACTATGGCTACACCTTC
13	TRBV27	.	few	TRBJ2-2	CASSSTVTGELFF	TGTGCCAGCAGTTCGACGGTCACCGGGGAGCTGTTTTTT
15	TRBV29-1	.	.	TRBJ1-1	CSVGASHRQQTEAFF	TGCAGCGTTGGGGCATCCCATCGGCAGCAGACTGAAGCTTTCTTT
13	TRBV12-3/TRBV12-4	.	many	TRBJ1-6	CASSSGWGSPLHF	TGTGCCAGCAGTTCAGGCTGGGGTTCACCCCTCCACTTT
13	TRBV7-2	.	few	TRBJ2-1	CASSFMTMVEQFF	TGTGCCAGCAGCTTTATGACAATGGTTGAGCAGTTCTTC
16	TRBV4-2	.	.	TRBJ1-1	CASSPQSVVMNTEAFF	TGTGCCAGCAGCCCTCAGAGCGTTGTCATGAACACTGAAGCTTTCTTT
13	TRBV28	.	few	TRBJ1-2	CASSFPGDYGYTF	TGTGCCAGCAGTTTCCCCGGGGACTATGGCTACACCTTC
15	TRBV7-2	.	.	TRBJ2-7	CASSLGGRYSYEQYF	TGTGCCAGCAGCTTAGGAGGCAGGTACTCCTACGAGCAGTACTTC
13	TRBV5-1	.	few	TRBJ2-7	CASSVIYGYEQYF	TGCGCCAGCAGCGTGATCTACGGCTACGAGCAGTACTTC
10	TRBV7-9	.	few	TRBJ2-2	CASTTGELFF	TGTGCCAGCACTACCGGGGAGCTGTTTTTT
13	TRBV18	.	many	TRBJ2-3	CASSPPMTDTQYF	TGTGCCAGCTCACCGCCGATGACAGATACGCAGTATTTT
15	TRBV11-2	TRBD1	many	TRBJ1-1	CASSLAVGTVTEAFF	TGTGCCAGCAGCTTAGCCGTAGGGACAGTCACTGAAGCTTTCTTT
17	TRBV29-1	TRBD1	.	TRBJ1-4	CSVAPGQGVVTNEKLFF	TGCAGCGTTGCCCCGGGACAGGGGGTAGTAACTAATGAAAAACTGTTTTTT
13	TRBV20-1	.	few	TRBJ2-7	CSAAIAEIYEQYF	TGCAGTGCTGCAATAGCGGAGATCTACGAGCAGTACTTC
16	TRBV7-2	TRBD2	few	TRBJ2-1	CASSLELAGGYNEQFF	TGTGCCAGCAGCTTAGAGCTAGCGGGTGGTTACAATGAGCAGTTCTTC
12	TRBV11-3	.	.	TRBJ1-1	CASSWGGGEAFF	TGTGCCAGCAGTTGGGGGGGAGGCGAAGCTTTCTTT
13	TRBV6-6	.	.	TRBJ2-1	CASSSASYNEQFF	TGTGCCAGCAGTTCAGCCTCCTACAATGAGCAGTTCTTC
17	TRBV7-8	TRBD1	.	TRBJ1-1	CASSPGQGLPVRTEAFF	TGTGCCAGCAGCCCAGGACAGGGACTACCCGTGCGCACTGAAGCTTTCTTT
17	TRBV2	.	few	TRBJ1-6	CASSTGTLSSYNSPLHF	TGTGCCAGCAGTACCGGGACATTAAGCTCCTATAATTCACCCCTCCACTTT
14	TRBV18	.	few	TRBJ1-6	CASSPAGQNSPLHF	TGTGCCAGCTCACCCGCAGGCCAAAATTCACCCCTCCACTTT
18	TRBV5-1	TRBD2	few	TRBJ2-3	CASSSSILAGGITDTQYF	TGCGCCAGCAGCTCTTCCATACTAGCGGGAGGGATAACAGATACGCAGTATTTT
19	TRBV2	.	.	TRBJ2-1	CASSERFGTRGQLYKGQFF	TGTGCCAGCAGTGAAAGATTCGGGACCAGGGGACAACTTTACAAAGGGCAGTTCTTC
14	TRBV29-1	.	many	TRBJ2-7	CSVDFGRGLREQYF	TGCAGCGTCGACTTCGGACGAGGGTTACGGGAGCAGTACTTC
11	TRBV28	.	.	TRBJ2-7	CASSRGYEQYF	TGTGCCAGCAGCCGTGGCTACGAGCAGTACTTC
17	TRBV3-1	TRBD1	.	TRBJ1-2	CASSRHGGTDRQDGYTF	TGTGCCAGCAGCCGCCATGGCGGGACAGACAGGCAGGACGGCTACACCTTC
14	TRBV6-5	.	.	TRBJ1-5	CASSYGGAGQPQHF	TGTGCCAGCAGTTACGGGGGGGCTGGTCAGCCCCAGCATTTT
15	TRBV7-6	.	.	TRBJ1-1	CASSLVLGQNTEAFF	TGTGCCAGCAGCTTAGTCCTCGGTCAGAACACTGAAGCTTTCTTT
14	TRBV3-1	TRBD2	few	TRBJ2-1	CASSHSGGRNEQFF	TGTGCCAGCAGCCATAGCGGGGGGAGGAATGAGCAGTTCTTC
16	TRBV7-2	.	few	TRBJ1-5	CASSLERGMPGQPQHF	TGTGCCAGCAGCTTAGAAAGGGGCATGCCTGGGCAGCCCCAGCATTTT
14	TRBV5-5	.	few	TRBJ2-2	CASSLLTDTGELFF	TGTGCCAGCAGCTTGCTAACAGACACCGGGGAGCTGTTTTTT
12	TRBV19	.	many	TRBJ1-5	CASSIGNQPQHF	TGTGCCAGTAGTATCGGGAATCAGCCCCAGCATTTT
14	TRBV2	.	.	TRBJ1-2	CASSEERLNYGYTF	TGTGCCAGCAGTGAGGAACGGTTGAACTATGGCTACACCTTC
13	TRBV7-2	.	few	TRBJ2-3	CATQRFRMDTQYF	TGTGCCACCCAGCGGTTTAGGATGGATACGCAGTATTTT
15	TRBV2	TRBD2	.	TRBJ2-3	CASSDTSGDTDTQYF	TGTGCCAGCAGCGACACTAGCGGGGACACAGATACGCAGTATTTT
12	TRBV5-1	.	.	TRBJ2-3	CASRDFLDTQYF	TGCGCCAGCCGGGACTTTCTAGATACGCAGTATTTT
16	TRBV18	.	few	TRBJ2-6	CASSRGREPGANVLTF	TGTGCCAGCTCTCGCGGACGGGAGCCTGGGGCCAACGTCCTGACTTTC
13	TRBV18	.	many	TRBJ1-4	CASSGGTNEKLFF	TGTGCCAGCTCAGGCGGGACTAATGAAAAACTGTTTTTT